This T cell receptor (beta chain) was identified during a study of blood T cells in healthy people across ages. General study findings and limits: Per million T cells, TCR beta diversity dropped about linearly as age rose. Long-lived donors exceeded aged donors in naive CD4+ cells and diversity.

Using a J-beta primer mix together with a sample-barcoded 5' primer, a second PCR was run for about 6 to 11 cycles. The template-switch adaptor was a 5' adaptor with 12 random nucleotides. It tagged each cDNA molecule. TCRdb redid the calling of the 5' RACE reads with MiXCR, one entry per CDR3 protein. The sample comprises 450,000 to 600,000 distinct CDR3 sequences, 25% to 35% of which are singletons, and under 4.5% rests with the top ten. Note on this clonotype: Its antigen remains unknown.

V lost 1 base to trimming and J lost 4 bases; unmatched junction nucleotides: 9. The CDR3 sequence is 16 residues long. From germline, CDR1 is LGHDT and CDR2 YNNKEL (reference sequence). These data also formed part of another study, on T cells of mothers and their children.

The clonotype comes from a boy aged 2 to 10 in good health. The genes are TRBV3-1 and TRBJ2-5; 7 bases are a match to TRBD1. Sequences were obtained from blood. The CDR3, as DNA: TGTGCCAGCAGCCAAGGGCAGACCTCAGGGGGAGAGACCCAGTACTTC. This codes for CASSQGQTSGGETQYF.